The rows below give T cell receptor beta chains drawn from one sample of a study of blood T cell repertoires in COVID-19. Method: immunoSEQ multiplex PCR; TCRdb's copy keeps in-frame clones and lacks some. This sample has 120,000 or so clones, with about 90% found just once. Sequenced: peripheral blood. These receptors were collected from an older woman with COVID-19, enrolled during active disease. Both conserved end residues are part of each CDR3. Fields, in order: clone size, D gene, V gene, J gene, CDR3 protein, CDR3 DNA. D genes are given only for firm matches. Rows give clone size only sometimes, using once, few, many, or a class for an expanded clone.

abundance: -; d_gene: -; v_gene: TRBV7-2; j_gene: TRBJ1-3; CDR3aa: CASSLVGGNTIYF; CDR3nt: TGTGCCAGCAGCCTTGTCGGTGGAAACACCATATATTTT
abundance: -; d_gene: TRBD1; v_gene: TRBV6-5; j_gene: TRBJ1-3; CDR3aa: CASSLDRGGNTIYF; CDR3nt: TGTGCCAGCAGTTTGGACAGGGGCGGAAACACCATATATTTT
abundance: -; d_gene: -; v_gene: TRBV28; j_gene: TRBJ2-7; CDR3aa: CASSELRDSYEQYF; CDR3nt: TGTGCCAGCAGTGAACTGCGGGACTCCTACGAGCAGTACTTC
abundance: -; d_gene: -; v_gene: TRBV30; j_gene: TRBJ1-1; CDR3aa: CAWSDTPGEAFF; CDR3nt: TGTGCCTGGAGTGATACTCCCGGTGAAGCTTTCTTT
abundance: -; d_gene: TRBD2; v_gene: TRBV7-6; j_gene: TRBJ2-3; CDR3aa: CASSLGLTSGGTDTQYF; CDR3nt: TGTGCCAGCAGCTTAGGATTAACTAGCGGGGGGACAGATACGCAGTATTTT
abundance: few; d_gene: TRBD2; v_gene: TRBV11-2; j_gene: TRBJ2-3; CDR3aa: CASSLGQLGTRSTDTQYF; CDR3nt: TGTGCCAGCAGCTTAGGGCAGCTGGGGACTAGGAGCACAGATACGCAGTATTTT
abundance: -; d_gene: -; v_gene: TRBV7-2; j_gene: TRBJ1-2; CDR3aa: CASSSFGGGNYGYTF; CDR3nt: TGTGCCAGCAGCTCCTTCGGGGGTGGGAACTATGGCTACACCTTC
abundance: -; d_gene: TRBD1; v_gene: TRBV5-4; j_gene: TRBJ2-2; CDR3aa: CASSLVWTGATGELFF; CDR3nt: TGTGCCAGCAGCTTGGTTTGGACAGGGGCGACCGGGGAGCTGTTTTTT
abundance: -; d_gene: -; v_gene: TRBV12-3/TRBV12-4; j_gene: TRBJ2-1; CDR3aa: CASSPLGKSQFF; CDR3nt: TGTGCCAGCAGCCCCCTCGGGAAGTCGCAGTTCTTC
abundance: few; d_gene: -; v_gene: TRBV6-5; j_gene: TRBJ1-5; CDR3aa: CASSPRGARAQHF; CDR3nt: TGTGCCAGCAGTCCTCGGGGGGCGCGGGCCCAGCATTTT
abundance: few; d_gene: -; v_gene: TRBV7-2; j_gene: TRBJ1-5; CDR3aa: CASSIRSNQPQHF; CDR3nt: TGTGCCAGCAGCATACGGAGCAATCAGCCCCAGCATTTT
abundance: -; d_gene: -; v_gene: TRBV6-5; j_gene: TRBJ1-1; CDR3aa: CASSSSSGIGTEAFF; CDR3nt: TGTGCCAGCAGCTCATCAAGCGGAATTGGCACTGAAGCTTTCTTT
abundance: -; d_gene: TRBD1; v_gene: TRBV18; j_gene: TRBJ2-1; CDR3aa: CASSTLGQGNIYNEQFF; CDR3nt: TGTGCCAGCTCAACCCTTGGACAGGGGAACATTTACAATGAGCAGTTCTTC
abundance: -; d_gene: TRBD2; v_gene: TRBV7-8; j_gene: TRBJ2-7; CDR3aa: CASSPGLADNYEQYF; CDR3nt: TGTGCCAGCAGCCCGGGACTAGCGGACAACTACGAGCAGTACTTC
abundance: -; d_gene: -; v_gene: TRBV29-1; j_gene: TRBJ1-1; CDR3aa: CSGQGFDTEAFF; CDR3nt: TGCAGCGGCCAGGGTTTTGACACTGAAGCTTTCTTT
abundance: few; d_gene: TRBD1; v_gene: TRBV19; j_gene: TRBJ1-1; CDR3aa: CASSNGQGFTEAFF; CDR3nt: TGTGCCAGTAGTAACGGACAGGGTTTCACTGAAGCTTTCTTT
abundance: -; d_gene: -; v_gene: TRBV19; j_gene: TRBJ1-4; CDR3aa: CASSIQGNKEKLFF; CDR3nt: TGTGCCAGTAGTATCCAGGGGAATAAAGAAAAACTGTTTTTT
abundance: -; d_gene: -; v_gene: TRBV6-5; j_gene: TRBJ2-7; CDR3aa: CASTPGNSYEQYF; CDR3nt: TGTGCCAGCACCCCAGGGAACTCCTACGAGCAGTACTTC
abundance: -; d_gene: -; v_gene: TRBV9; j_gene: TRBJ1-2; CDR3aa: CASSVAGIDYGYTF; CDR3nt: TGTGCCAGCAGCGTAGCCGGTATCGACTATGGCTACACCTTC
abundance: -; d_gene: TRBD1; v_gene: TRBV6-5; j_gene: TRBJ2-2; CDR3aa: CASRGGQGLAGELFF; CDR3nt: TGTGCCAGCAGGGGAGGACAGGGGCTCGCCGGGGAGCTGTTTTTT
abundance: -; d_gene: -; v_gene: TRBV18; j_gene: TRBJ1-1; CDR3aa: CASSDRTGANTEAFF; CDR3nt: TGTGCCAGCTCGGATCGCACGGGTGCGAACACTGAAGCTTTCTTT
abundance: -; d_gene: -; v_gene: TRBV27; j_gene: TRBJ1-4; CDR3aa: CASSLSTGRNEKLFF; CDR3nt: TGTGCCAGCAGTTTATCGACAGGACGAAATGAAAAACTGTTTTTT
abundance: once; d_gene: -; v_gene: TRBV19; j_gene: TRBJ1-3; CDR3aa: CASSFGSSGNTIYF; CDR3nt: TGTGCCAGTAGTTTCGGTAGCTCTGGAAACACCATATATTTT
abundance: -; d_gene: -; v_gene: TRBV20-1; j_gene: TRBJ2-7; CDR3aa: CSASLETYEQYF; CDR3nt: TGCAGTGCTAGTCTAGAGACCTACGAGCAGTACTTC
abundance: -; d_gene: TRBD1; v_gene: TRBV5-1; j_gene: TRBJ1-1; CDR3aa: CASSPSTGGNTEAFF; CDR3nt: TGCGCCAGCAGCCCGTCGACAGGGGGGAACACTGAAGCTTTCTTT
abundance: -; d_gene: TRBD1; v_gene: TRBV7-9; j_gene: TRBJ1-5; CDR3aa: CASSSGQEPPQPQHF; CDR3nt: TGTGCCAGCAGCTCCGGACAGGAGCCCCCTCAGCCCCAGCATTTT
abundance: once; d_gene: TRBD1; v_gene: TRBV19; j_gene: TRBJ1-2; CDR3aa: CASSTRDRRQYGYTF; CDR3nt: TGTGCCAGTAGTACCAGGGACAGACGACAATATGGCTACACCTTC
abundance: -; d_gene: TRBD1; v_gene: TRBV6-5; j_gene: TRBJ1-1; CDR3aa: CASTGQGALDTEAFF; CDR3nt: TGTGCCAGCACGGGACAGGGGGCTTTGGACACTGAAGCTTTCTTT
abundance: -; d_gene: TRBD1; v_gene: TRBV3-1/TRBV3-2; j_gene: TRBJ1-2; CDR3aa: CASSHRTGGNYGYTF; CDR3nt: TGTGCCAGCAGCCATCGGACAGGGGGCAACTATGGCTACACCTTC
abundance: -; d_gene: TRBD1; v_gene: TRBV5-1; j_gene: TRBJ1-1; CDR3aa: CASRMTGVNTEAFF; CDR3nt: TGCGCCAGCAGGATGACAGGGGTGAACACTGAAGCTTTCTTT
abundance: -; d_gene: TRBD1; v_gene: TRBV5-1; j_gene: TRBJ2-7; CDR3aa: CASSLSGQGAGEQYF; CDR3nt: TGCGCCAGCAGCTTGTCGGGACAGGGGGCCGGCGAGCAGTACTTC
abundance: once; d_gene: TRBD1; v_gene: TRBV7-2; j_gene: TRBJ2-7; CDR3aa: CASSFAGTGSYEQYF; CDR3nt: TGTGCCAGCAGCTTCGCCGGGACAGGGTCCTACGAGCAGTACTTC
abundance: -; d_gene: TRBD1; v_gene: TRBV30; j_gene: TRBJ1-2; CDR3aa: CAWSTPRGRKNYGYTF; CDR3nt: TGTGCCTGGAGTACGCCCAGGGGGCGGAAAAACTATGGCTACACCTTC
abundance: -; d_gene: TRBD1; v_gene: TRBV2; j_gene: TRBJ1-2; CDR3aa: CASSGTGGIYGYTF; CDR3nt: TGTGCCAGCAGTGGGACAGGGGGCATCTATGGCTACACCTTC
abundance: -; d_gene: -; v_gene: TRBV19; j_gene: TRBJ2-1; CDR3aa: CASSTHPTGLSYNEQFF; CDR3nt: TGTGCCAGTAGTACCCATCCGACAGGCCTCTCCTACAATGAGCAGTTCTTC
abundance: -; d_gene: -; v_gene: TRBV12-3/TRBV12-4; j_gene: TRBJ1-5; CDR3aa: CASSSPNQPQHF; CDR3nt: TGTGCCAGCAGTTCCCCAAATCAGCCCCAGCATTTT
abundance: -; d_gene: -; v_gene: TRBV14; j_gene: TRBJ1-1; CDR3aa: CASSQVWQGTEAFF; CDR3nt: TGTGCCAGCAGCCAAGTATGGCAGGGCACTGAAGCTTTCTTT
abundance: -; d_gene: TRBD2; v_gene: TRBV15; j_gene: TRBJ2-1; CDR3aa: CATSRGLAGVGNEQFF; CDR3nt: TGTGCCACCAGCAGGGGACTAGCGGGGGTTGGGAATGAGCAGTTCTTC
abundance: -; d_gene: TRBD2; v_gene: TRBV7-9; j_gene: TRBJ2-1; CDR3aa: CASSLASGGLDVDYEQFF; CDR3nt: TGTGCCAGCAGCTTAGCAAGCGGGGGGCTCGACGTTGACTATGAGCAGTTCTTC
abundance: -; d_gene: -; v_gene: TRBV11-3; j_gene: TRBJ2-5; CDR3aa: CASSSLGRAETQYF; CDR3nt: TGTGCCAGCAGCTCCCTCGGCAGGGCGGAGACCCAGTACTTC
abundance: -; d_gene: -; v_gene: TRBV6-5; j_gene: TRBJ1-1; CDR3aa: CASSFQDRNTEAFF; CDR3nt: TGTGCCAGCAGTTTCCAAGACAGAAACACTGAAGCTTTCTTT
abundance: -; d_gene: TRBD2; v_gene: TRBV4-3; j_gene: TRBJ2-2; CDR3aa: CASSQVLAGGSGELFF; CDR3nt: TGCGCCAGCAGCCAAGTGCTAGCGGGGGGGTCCGGGGAGCTGTTTTTT
abundance: -; d_gene: TRBD2; v_gene: TRBV4-3; j_gene: TRBJ2-1; CDR3aa: CASSQDARTSGVENEQFF; CDR3nt: TGCGCCAGCAGCCAAGATGCGCGGACTAGCGGGGTAGAGAATGAGCAGTTCTTC
abundance: -; d_gene: TRBD2; v_gene: TRBV5-1; j_gene: TRBJ2-6; CDR3aa: CASSLDLPGGPGANVLTF; CDR3nt: TGCGCCAGCAGCTTGGACCTACCGGGAGGTCCTGGGGCCAACGTCCTGACTTTC
abundance: -; d_gene: TRBD2; v_gene: TRBV18; j_gene: TRBJ2-5; CDR3aa: CASSEQGGETQYF; CDR3nt: TGTGCCAGCTCAGAGCAGGGAGGGGAGACCCAGTACTTC
abundance: -; d_gene: TRBD1; v_gene: TRBV7-8; j_gene: TRBJ1-2; CDR3aa: CASSLRTGVVGYTF; CDR3nt: TGTGCCAGCAGCTTACGGACAGGGGTGGTTGGCTACACCTTC
abundance: -; d_gene: -; v_gene: TRBV3-1/TRBV3-2; j_gene: TRBJ2-3; CDR3aa: CASRLSGRAADTQYF; CDR3nt: TGTGCCAGCAGACTATCTGGCAGGGCGGCAGATACGCAGTATTTT
abundance: -; d_gene: TRBD2; v_gene: TRBV11-2; j_gene: TRBJ2-3; CDR3aa: CASSFSAGGTDTQYF; CDR3nt: TGTGCCAGCAGCTTCTCAGCGGGGGGCACAGATACGCAGTATTTT
abundance: -; d_gene: -; v_gene: TRBV19; j_gene: TRBJ1-1; CDR3aa: CASMTALNTEAFF; CDR3nt: TGTGCCAGTATGACAGCCTTGAACACTGAAGCTTTCTTT
abundance: -; d_gene: -; v_gene: TRBV12-5; j_gene: TRBJ1-2; CDR3aa: CASGFPLRVRMEGYTF; CDR3nt: TGTGCTAGTGGTTTCCCCCTCAGGGTGAGAATGGAAGGCTACACCTTC
abundance: few; d_gene: TRBD1; v_gene: TRBV19; j_gene: TRBJ1-5; CDR3aa: CASKVDRDRSNQPQHF; CDR3nt: TGTGCCAGTAAGGTGGACAGGGACAGAAGCAATCAGCCCCAGCATTTT